Below, 13 T cell receptor beta chains from the same sample are listed, as sequenced in a study of CD8 T cells in Susac syndrome. Reverse transcription of roughly 0.45 to 1 ug RNA was performed with random hexamers. Each CDR3 protein gets one entry after TCRdb re-called the immunoSEQ multiplex PCR reads with MiXCR. This repertoire shows about 280,000 distinct CDR3 sequences, 70% to 90% found once; its top ten account for over 0.1%. Sample: CD8+ T cells from PBMCs. Source of these receptors: a human donor with multiple sclerosis.

The chain links TRBV7-8 to TRBJ2-2; 11 bases agree with TRBD2. The V gene end was trimmed by 3 bases and the J gene end by 4 bases; junction bases not matched to a gene: 7. The CDR3 length is 17 residues. Germline assignment: CDR1 SGHVS and CDR2 FQNEAQ. CDR3 amino acids: CASSFWLAGGGTGELFF. The CDR3 coding sequence is TGTGCCAGCAGCTTCTGGCTAGCGGGAGGAGGCACCGGGGAGCTGTTTTTT.

In nucleotides, the CDR3 is TGTGCCAGCTTGGACTTCGTATACAATGAGCAGTTCTTC. Residues: CASLDFVYNEQFF. The rearrangement joins TRBV12-3 or TRBV12-4 to TRBJ2-1; possibly TRBD2 for D (5 bases). The germline V and J ends were trimmed by 8 bases and 4 bases, with 12 bases remaining between them. This CDR3 is 13 amino acids long.

The chain couples TRBV9 to TRBJ2-7; TRBD2 aligns across 7 bases. In germline, CDR1 is SGDLS, CDR2 YYNGEE. The CDR3 loop spans 15 amino acids. The J segment lost 2 bases and the V segment lost 4 bases, leaving 9 bases of the junction unmatched. CDR3 residues: CASSPPVAGPYEQYF. DNA for the CDR3: TGTGCCAGCAGCCCCCCCGTAGCGGGTCCCTACGAGCAGTACTTC.

The chain combines TRBV18 with TRBJ2-1, with D possibly matching TRBD2 (6 bases). The CDR3 totals 15 residues. Trimming removed 5 bases from V and 7 bases from J, with 18 bases in between. Looked up from germline, CDR1 is KGHSH and CDR2 is LQKENI. The CDR3 loop is CASSTGTRPRNEQFF. In DNA form, the CDR3 reads TGTGCCAGCTCAACCGGGACTCGTCCTCGGAATGAGCAGTTCTTC.

In DNA form, the CDR3 reads TGTGCCAGCAGGGGAATGGTACTCGAGCAGTACTTC. Translation gives CASRGMVLEQYF. The chain recombines TRBV2 with TRBJ2-7; D call uncertain. V was trimmed by 6 bases and J by 6 bases, leaving 12 bases between them. Germline CDR1 SNHLY, CDR2 FYNNEI. This CDR3 contains 12 residues. The full variable domain, with the rest looked up from reference TRBV2 and TRBJ2-7, is EPEVTQTPSHQVTQMGQEVILRCVPISNHLYFYWYRQILGQKVEFLVSFYNNEISEKSEIFDDQFSVERPDGSNFTLKIRSTKLEDSAMYFCASRGMVLEQYFGPGTRLTVT.

The chain uses TRBV7-9 and TRBJ2-7; 9 bases are a match to TRBD1. The CDR3 length is 16 residues. The germline V gene has CDR1 SEHNR and CDR2 FQNEAQ (reference sequence). J gave up 5 bases and V 6 bases, and 14 bases lay outside the gene matches. The CDR3 protein is CASSYGQGILFHEQYF. CDR3 sequence (DNA): TGTGCCAGCAGTTATGGACAGGGGATCCTCTTCCACGAGCAGTACTTC.

This clonotype was detected only once. V usage is TRBV2 and J usage is TRBJ2-1, with D uncertain. Germline V CDR1 and CDR2: SNHLY, FYNNEI. The CDR3 extends over 13 amino acids. Trimming removed 8 bases from V and 2 bases from J, with 10 bases in between. The DNA for the CDR3 is TGTGCCAGCTATGGACCCGCCTACAATGAGCAGTTCTTC. It translates to CASYGPAYNEQFF.

The genes are TRBV18 and TRBJ1-1, with no clear D. The CDR3 has 16 amino acids. The germline V and J ends were trimmed by 6 bases and 4 bases, with 21 bases remaining between them. Germline loops: CDR1 KGHSH, CDR2 LQKENI. In DNA, the CDR3 is TGTGCCAGCTCCTCCGTAAGGGTTAAGTCCCGCACTGAAGCTTTCTTT. This encodes CASSSVRVKSRTEAFF. The entire variable domain, with the rest obtained from reference TRBV18 and TRBJ1-1, is as follows: NAGVMQNPRHLVRRRGQEARLRCSPMKGHSHVYWYRQLPEEGLKFMVYLQKENIIDESGMPKERFSAEFPKEGPSILRIQQVVRGDSAAYFCASSSVRVKSRTEAFFGQGTRLTVV.

This clonotype has only one observation. The chain recombines TRBV11-2 with TRBJ2-1; D gene ambiguous. Trimming stripped 1 base from V and 8 bases from J, with 6 bases between. Germline CDR1 SGHAT, CDR2 FQNNGV. The CDR3 consists of 12 residues. The CDR3 nucleotides are TGTGCCAGCAGCTTAGCCCGTTATGAGCAGTTCTTC. Protein sequence: CASSLARYEQFF.

The V call is TRBV2, the J call TRBJ2-3, with no clear D. There are 12 residues in the CDR3. V was trimmed by 10 bases and J by 3 bases, leaving 11 bases between them. Germline values: CDR1 SNHLY, CDR2 FYNNEI. CDR3: CAIETRTDTQYF. In nucleotides, the CDR3 is TGTGCCATCGAAACCCGTACAGATACGCAGTATTTT.

This chain connects TRBV12-3 or TRBV12-4 to TRBJ2-3, with D possibly being TRBD2 (6 bases). V gave up 6 bases and J gave up 2 bases, with 18 bases separating them. The length of the CDR3 is 16 residues. CDR3 nucleotide sequence: TGTGCCAGCAGCTCAACAGGTTGGGAGGACACAGATACGCAGTATTTT. Protein: CASSSTGWEDTDTQYF.

J is TRBJ2-7 and V is TRBV12-3 or TRBV12-4, with 7 bases fitting TRBD1. This CDR3 is built from 14 residues. The V gene end was trimmed by 6 bases and the J gene end by 5 bases; junction bases not matched to a gene: 10. The CDR3 sequence is CASSPRDSRHEQYF. CDR3 sequence (DNA): TGTGCCAGCAGCCCTCGGGACAGTAGACACGAGCAGTACTTC.

This clonotype was seen only once. The rearrangement uses TRBV28 and TRBJ1-1; 12 bases line up with TRBD1. Trimming took 3 bases from V and 8 from J; bases not matched to a gene: 7. CDR1 and CDR2 (germline): MDHEN, SYDVKM. The CDR3 has 15 amino acids. The DNA of the CDR3 is TGTGCCAGCAGTTTCGGGACAGGGGGCCCACCAGAAGCTTTCTTT. Translating gives CASSFGTGGPPEAFF.